These T cell receptor beta chains were read from a single sample in a study of shared clonotypes between healthy human individuals. Profiling relied on immunoSEQ multiplex PCR, and the TCRdb table lists in-frame clones only, not all of them. Among about 2.4 million clones listed, more than 85% were seen once. The specimen sequenced was naive CD4+ T cells from PBMCs. The receptors were sampled from a man between 18 and 35 years old in good health. Some clones in this sample may be carry-over from other donors' samples. CDR3s include the opening cysteine and the closing phenylalanine or tryptophan. A D gene is named only where the DNA matches it firmly. Expanded clones are given a class, and other clones once, few, many or no size at all.

size: .; J: TRBJ2-7; D: TRBD1; V: TRBV5-8; DNA: TGTGCCAGCAGCTTTACAGGGGTTGTCGCCTACGAGCAGTACTTC; CDR3: CASSFTGVVAYEQYF
size: .; J: TRBJ2-2; D: .; V: TRBV19; DNA: TGTGCCAGTAGTATCAACGGGGGCGCCGGGGAGCTGTTTTTT; CDR3: CASSINGGAGELFF
size: .; J: TRBJ2-7; D: TRBD2; V: TRBV6-1; DNA: TGTGCCAGCAGTGCTTACACTAGCGGGAGCACCTACGAGCAGTACTTC; CDR3: CASSAYTSGSTYEQYF
size: .; J: TRBJ2-5; D: TRBD2; V: TRBV5-1; DNA: TGCGCCAGCAGCCCGGGATTTCTAGCGGGAGCAGGGTCCGGAGAGACCCAGTACTTC; CDR3: CASSPGFLAGAGSGETQYF
size: .; J: TRBJ2-7; D: .; V: TRBV7-3; DNA: TGTGCCAGCAGCTTAACTGGGGGGCTCTACGAGCAGTACTTC; CDR3: CASSLTGGLYEQYF
size: .; J: TRBJ2-7; D: .; V: TRBV5-1; DNA: TGCGCCAGCAGCTTAGCCCGGACTACTTACGAGCAGTACTTC; CDR3: CASSLARTTYEQYF
size: once; J: TRBJ1-4; D: .; V: TRBV2; DNA: TGTGCCAGCAGTGAAAAGGGAATTGGTGAAAAACTGTTTTTT; CDR3: CASSEKGIGEKLFF
size: .; J: TRBJ2-3; D: .; V: TRBV5-4; DNA: TGTGCCAGCAGCTTGCCCCCTCCCCGCACAGATACGCAGTATTTT; CDR3: CASSLPPPRTDTQYF
size: .; J: TRBJ2-5; D: .; V: TRBV6-5; DNA: TGTGCCAGCAGTTACTCGTGGGGCGGAGAGACCCAGTACTTC; CDR3: CASSYSWGGETQYF
size: .; J: TRBJ2-2; D: .; V: TRBV5-1; DNA: TGCGCCAGCAGCTTGGGACCCGGGGAGCTGTTTTTT; CDR3: CASSLGPGELFF
size: once; J: TRBJ2-1; D: TRBD2; V: TRBV5-1; DNA: TGCGCCAGCACCGGACTAGCGGGAGTGGGTGGTGAGCAGTTCTTC; CDR3: CASTGLAGVGGEQFF
size: .; J: TRBJ2-2; D: .; V: TRBV18; DNA: TGTGCCAGCTCACCCCGGACAAGCAACACCGGGGAGCTGTTTTTT; CDR3: CASSPRTSNTGELFF
size: .; J: TRBJ2-3; D: .; V: TRBV5-1; DNA: TGCGCCAGCAGCTTGGCGTCCAGGGCCGGCACAGATACGCAGTATTTT; CDR3: CASSLASRAGTDTQYF
size: .; J: TRBJ2-1; D: .; V: TRBV28; DNA: TGTGCCAGCAGCCCTAACGGGCCTATTAGGGAGCAGTTCTTC; CDR3: CASSPNGPIREQFF
size: once; J: TRBJ2-3; D: .; V: TRBV2; DNA: TGTGCCAGCAGTGACCAAGATACGCAGTATTTT; CDR3: CASSDQDTQYF
size: .; J: TRBJ2-1; D: .; V: TRBV10-3; DNA: TGTGCCATCAGTGAGATTAGGGGGTCCTACAATGAGCAGTTCTTC; CDR3: CAISEIRGSYNEQFF
size: .; J: TRBJ2-7; D: .; V: TRBV14; DNA: TGTGCCAGCAGCCAAGATTGGGCGACACCCTTATCGCAGTGCTTC; CDR3: CASSQDWATPLSQCF
size: .; J: TRBJ1-2; D: .; V: TRBV5-8; DNA: TGTGCCAGCTATGGACCGGGGGATGGCTACACCTTC; CDR3: CASYGPGDGYTF
size: .; J: TRBJ2-7; D: TRBD1; V: TRBV11-3; DNA: TGTGCCAGCAGCGCTGCAGGACAGGGGTACGAGCAGTACTTC; CDR3: CASSAAGQGYEQYF
size: once; J: TRBJ1-1; D: TRBD1; V: TRBV11-3; DNA: TGTGCCAGCAGCCGTCCCGGGACAGGGGCAACTGAAGCTTTCTTT; CDR3: CASSRPGTGATEAFF
size: .; J: TRBJ1-2; D: .; V: TRBV7-2; DNA: TGTGCCAGCAGCTTTAGTACAGGAAACTATGGCTACACCTTC; CDR3: CASSFSTGNYGYTF
size: once; J: TRBJ1-3; D: TRBD1; V: TRBV4-1; DNA: TGCGCCAGCAGCCAAGGAAGACAGGGCCCCTCTGGAAACACCATATATTTT; CDR3: CASSQGRQGPSGNTIYF
size: .; J: TRBJ2-7; D: .; V: TRBV2; DNA: TGTGCCAGCAGTGAAGAATACGAGCAGTACTTC; CDR3: CASSEEYEQYF
size: .; J: TRBJ1-1; D: .; V: TRBV29-1; DNA: TGCAGCGCCAGGATCACGAACACTGAAGCTTTCTTT; CDR3: CSARITNTEAFF
size: .; J: TRBJ2-3; D: .; V: TRBV6-4; DNA: TGTGCCAGCAGTGCATGGCCCCTTGAAGATACGCAGTATTTT; CDR3: CASSAWPLEDTQYF
size: once; J: TRBJ1-3; D: .; V: TRBV18; DNA: TGTGCCAGCTCACCAGGGGAGGGAAACACCATATATTTT; CDR3: CASSPGEGNTIYF
size: .; J: TRBJ2-7; D: .; V: TRBV14; DNA: TGTGCCAGCAGCCAAGGACTAGGGGCCTACGAGCAGTACTTC; CDR3: CASSQGLGAYEQYF
size: .; J: TRBJ2-1; D: .; V: TRBV11-3; DNA: TGTGCCAGCAGCCGGGGCGGAGGGGCCAATGAGCAGTTCTTC; CDR3: CASSRGGGANEQFF
size: .; J: TRBJ1-2; D: .; V: TRBV30; DNA: TGTGGAGGCGGCAGGTCCTATGGCTACACCTTC; CDR3: CGGGRSYGYTF
size: .; J: TRBJ2-7; D: TRBD1; V: TRBV7-3; DNA: TGTGCCAGCAGTTATAGCCGGGACAGGGGACACGAGCAGTACTTC; CDR3: CASSYSRDRGHEQYF
size: once; J: TRBJ1-2; D: .; V: TRBV14; DNA: TGTGCCAGCAGCCGAGATTTGACAGACGGCTACACCTTC; CDR3: CASSRDLTDGYTF
size: .; J: TRBJ1-2; D: .; V: TRBV9; DNA: TGTGCCAGCAGCCGTAACGCTGGGGCTAACTATGGCTACACCTTC; CDR3: CASSRNAGANYGYTF
size: .; J: TRBJ2-1; D: .; V: TRBV18; DNA: TGTGCCAGCTCTCCATCCGCGGCCTACAATGAGCAGTTCTTC; CDR3: CASSPSAAYNEQFF
size: .; J: TRBJ1-4; D: .; V: TRBV7-8; DNA: TGTGCCAGCAGCCCCGGCCCCTATAATGAAAAACTGTTTTTT; CDR3: CASSPGPYNEKLFF
size: .; J: TRBJ2-1; D: .; V: TRBV6-1; DNA: TGTGCCAGCAGTGGAAACGGAGGGTTCGGTGAGCATGAGCAGTTCTTC; CDR3: CASSGNGGFGEHEQFF
size: once; J: TRBJ2-7; D: .; V: TRBV7-3; DNA: TGTGCCAGCAGCTTGGGTGCCGGTTCGACCTACGAGCAGTACTTC; CDR3: CASSLGAGSTYEQYF
size: .; J: TRBJ2-1; D: .; V: TRBV5-1; DNA: TGCGCCAGCAGCTTTGGCATAGCGGCCTACAATGAGCAGTTCTTC; CDR3: CASSFGIAAYNEQFF
size: .; J: TRBJ1-4; D: .; V: TRBV7-9; DNA: TGTGCCACTAGCTTCCCCCTCCCTGGGGGGGAAAAACTGTTTTTT; CDR3: CATSFPLPGGEKLFF
size: .; J: TRBJ1-4; D: .; V: TRBV10-3; DNA: TGTGCCATCAGTGCCTCAGGGGCGCGGGCTAATGAAAAACTGTTTTTT; CDR3: CAISASGARANEKLFF
size: .; J: TRBJ2-1; D: TRBD1; V: TRBV5-1; DNA: TGCGCCAGCAGCGCTGTCGCCGGGGACAGACACAATGAGCAGTTCTTC; CDR3: CASSAVAGDRHNEQFF
size: .; J: TRBJ2-1; D: TRBD2; V: TRBV7-6; DNA: TGTGCCAGCAGCTTAGTCGGCGGGAGCTCCTACAATGAGCAGTTCTTC; CDR3: CASSLVGGSSYNEQFF